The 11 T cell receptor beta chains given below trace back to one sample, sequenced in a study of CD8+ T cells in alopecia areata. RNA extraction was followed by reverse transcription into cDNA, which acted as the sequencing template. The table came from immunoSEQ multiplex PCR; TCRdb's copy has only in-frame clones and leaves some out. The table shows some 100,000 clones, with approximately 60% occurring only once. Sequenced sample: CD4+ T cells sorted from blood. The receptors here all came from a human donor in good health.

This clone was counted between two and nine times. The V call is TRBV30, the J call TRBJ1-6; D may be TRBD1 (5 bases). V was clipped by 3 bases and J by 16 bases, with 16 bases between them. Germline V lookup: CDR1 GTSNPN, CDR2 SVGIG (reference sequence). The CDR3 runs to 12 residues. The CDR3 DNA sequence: TGTGCCTGGAGGGGACGGGGCGTGTCGCTCCACTTT. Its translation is CAWRGRGVSLHF. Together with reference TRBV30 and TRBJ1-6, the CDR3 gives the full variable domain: SQTIHQWPATLVQPVGSPLSLECTVEGTSNPNLYWYRQAAGRGLQLLFYSVGIGQISSEVPQNLSASRPQDRQFILSSKKLLLSDSGFYLCAWRGRGVSLHFGNGTRLTVT.

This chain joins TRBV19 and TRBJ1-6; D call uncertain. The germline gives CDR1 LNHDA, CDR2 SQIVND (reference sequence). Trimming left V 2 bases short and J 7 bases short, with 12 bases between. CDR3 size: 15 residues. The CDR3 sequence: CASSIKPSGNSPLHF. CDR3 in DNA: TGTGCCAGTAGTATAAAGCCCTCAGGAAATTCACCCCTCCACTTT.

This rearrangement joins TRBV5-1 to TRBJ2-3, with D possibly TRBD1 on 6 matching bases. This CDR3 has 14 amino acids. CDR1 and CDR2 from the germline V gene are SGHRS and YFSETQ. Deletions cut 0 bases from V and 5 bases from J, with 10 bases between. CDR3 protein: CASSLDGRGDTQYF. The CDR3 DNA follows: TGCGCCAGCAGCTTGGACGGCAGGGGAGATACGCAGTATTTT.

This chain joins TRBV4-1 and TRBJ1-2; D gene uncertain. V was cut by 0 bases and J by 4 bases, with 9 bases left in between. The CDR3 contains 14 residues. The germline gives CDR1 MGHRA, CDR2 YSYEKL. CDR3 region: CASSQELGGYGYTF. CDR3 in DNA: TGCGCCAGCAGCCAAGAGCTCGGAGGCTATGGCTACACCTTC.

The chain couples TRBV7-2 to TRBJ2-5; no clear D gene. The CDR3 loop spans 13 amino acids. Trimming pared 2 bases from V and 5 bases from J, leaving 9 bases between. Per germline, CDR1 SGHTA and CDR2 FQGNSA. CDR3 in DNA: TGTGCCAGCAGCTTATCTTTTCTTGAGACCCAGTACTTC. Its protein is CASSLSFLETQYF.

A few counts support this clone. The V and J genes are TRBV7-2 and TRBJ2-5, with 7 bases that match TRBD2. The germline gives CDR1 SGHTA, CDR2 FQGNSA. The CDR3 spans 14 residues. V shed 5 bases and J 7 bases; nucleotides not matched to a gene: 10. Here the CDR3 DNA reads TGTGCCAGCAGCCCTCGGCTAGCGGAGAGGACCCAGTACTTC. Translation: CASSPRLAERTQYF.

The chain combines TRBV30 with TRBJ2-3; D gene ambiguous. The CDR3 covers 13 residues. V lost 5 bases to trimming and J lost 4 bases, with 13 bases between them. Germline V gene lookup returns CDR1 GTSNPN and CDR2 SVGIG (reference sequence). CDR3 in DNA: TGTGCCTGGGTTGGACCGGTATCAGATACGCAGTATTTT. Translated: CAWVGPVSDTQYF.

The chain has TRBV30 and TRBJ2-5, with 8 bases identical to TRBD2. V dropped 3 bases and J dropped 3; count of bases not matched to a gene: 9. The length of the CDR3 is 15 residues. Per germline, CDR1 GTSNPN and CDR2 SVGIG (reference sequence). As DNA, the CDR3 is TGTGCCTGGAGGGCAGCGGGGGCCTCCAAAGAGACCCAGTACTTC. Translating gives CAWRAAGASKETQYF.

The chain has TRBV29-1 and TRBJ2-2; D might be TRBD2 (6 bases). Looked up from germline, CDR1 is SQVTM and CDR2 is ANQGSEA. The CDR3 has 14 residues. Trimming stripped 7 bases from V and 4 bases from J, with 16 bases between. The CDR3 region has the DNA TGCAGCGCCGACGGGGGAACCCGCACCGGGGAGCTGTTTTTT. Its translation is CSADGGTRTGELFF.

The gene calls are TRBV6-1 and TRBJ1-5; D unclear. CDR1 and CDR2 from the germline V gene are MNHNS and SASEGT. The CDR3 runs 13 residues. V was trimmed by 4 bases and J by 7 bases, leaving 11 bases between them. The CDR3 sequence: CASSVVGKQPQHF. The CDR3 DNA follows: TGTGCCAGCAGTGTTGTGGGGAAACAGCCCCAGCATTTT.

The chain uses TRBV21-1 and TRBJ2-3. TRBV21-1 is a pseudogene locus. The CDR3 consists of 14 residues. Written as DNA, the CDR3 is TGTGCCTGTGAAGAGGGGATAAGCACAGATACGCAGTATTTT. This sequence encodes CACEEGISTDTQYF.